Following are 5 T cell receptor beta chains from one sample sequenced in a study of control samples from healthy donors and cancer patients. Measured with immunoSEQ multiplex PCR; TCRdb has only the in-frame clones, and not every one. The table includes some 200,000 clones, roughly 94% detected once. The specimen sequenced was blood. All receptors derive from a man aged 45-65 years in good health.

This CDR3 reads CASSQEDQGYTF. The CDR3 coding sequence is TGTGCCAGCAGCCAAGAGGATCAGGGCTACACCTTC. The gene calls are TRBV4-2 and TRBJ1-2; no definite D call. This CDR3 has 12 amino acids. The V end was cut by 0 bases, the J end by 8 bases, with 7 bases between. Germline loops: CDR1 LGHNA, CDR2 YNFKEQ.

The rearrangement uses TRBV28 and TRBJ1-3; 9 positions agree with TRBD1. Germline trimming cut 9 bases from V and 2 bases from J; bases unmatched to any gene: 5. This CDR3 has 14 residues. Germline CDR1 reads MDHEN; CDR2 reads SYDVKM. The DNA for the CDR3 is TGTGCCAGTGCGGACAGGGGAACTGGAAACACCATATATTTT. It is translated as CASADRGTGNTIYF.

The CDR3 sequence is CASGLYGYTF. CDR3 DNA sequence: TGTGCCAGCGGACTTTATGGCTACACCTTC. J is TRBJ1-2 and V is TRBV6-5, with D unresolved. Germline V gene data show CDR1 as MNHEY and CDR2 as SVGAGI. Trimming stripped 8 bases from V and 5 bases from J, with 6 bases between. The CDR3 totals 10 residues.

The chain joins TRBV7-6 to TRBJ2-5, with TRBD1 as a possible D gene (6 bases). Trimming left V 5 bases short and J 0 bases short, with 10 bases between. The germline V gene encodes CDR1 SGHVS and CDR2 FNYEAQ. The CDR3 has 14 amino acids. This CDR3 is CASSGWDNQETQYF. CDR3 nucleotides: TGTGCCAGCAGCGGATGGGACAACCAAGAGACCCAGTACTTC.

The chain joins TRBV6-5 to TRBJ1-3; D gene uncertain. V was clipped by 6 bases and J by 0 bases, with 3 bases between them. The CDR3 is 12 residues long. Germline CDR1 MNHEY, CDR2 SVGAGI. The CDR3 sequence: CASRGSGNTIYF. In DNA, the CDR3 is TGTGCCAGCAGGGGCTCTGGAAACACCATATATTTT.